Below, 12 T cell receptor beta chains from the same sample are listed, as sequenced in a study of blood T cell repertoires in COVID-19 (dated by TCRdb to the early 2020s). The library was prepared using the immunoSEQ multiplex PCR assay. The clones in this table, taken by TCRdb from immuneACCESS, are in-frame only. Not every clone is retained; where verified, under half of the shortfall comes from an unresolved V gene, and the cause of the rest is unknown. This sample has 100,000 to 150,000 clones in its table, and around four fifths of those were observed once. The leading ten clones occupy 2.4% of the sample. The sample was PBMCs or T cells enriched from blood (not recorded which). Receptor source: a man in his forties or fifties with acute COVID-19.

V usage is TRBV18 and J usage is TRBJ1-5; D is possibly TRBD1 (5 bases). The ends were cut back, 3 bases at V and 4 bases at J, with 16 bases in the middle. Germline V CDR1 and CDR2: KGHSH, LQKENI. The CDR3 extends over 16 amino acids. The CDR3: CASSPDSGRINQPQHF. CDR3 nucleotides: TGTGCCAGCTCACCTGACAGTGGGCGGATTAATCAGCCCCAGCATTTT.

The chain carries TRBV7-8 and TRBJ1-1, with D unclear. The CDR3 loop spans 17 amino acids. CDR1 is SGHVS and CDR2 is FQNEAQ in the germline V gene. Trimming removed 1 base from V and 0 bases from J, with 15 bases in between. As DNA, the CDR3 is TGTGCCAGCAGCTTAGTGGCCAGGTGGGCAATGAACACTGAAGCTTTCTTT. Its protein is CASSLVARWAMNTEAFF.

The CDR3 protein is CASSSGQGGESPLHF. The CDR3 bases are TGCGCCAGCAGCTCCGGACAGGGAGGAGAATCACCCCTCCACTTT. The gene calls are TRBV5-1 and TRBJ1-6; TRBD1 aligns across 8 bases. After removal of 3 bases from V and 10 bases from J, the junction contained 9 bases not matched to a gene. The V gene's germline CDR1 is SGHRS and CDR2 YFSETQ. This CDR3 has 15 amino acids. The entire variable domain, with the rest obtained from reference TRBV5-1 and TRBJ1-6, is as follows: KAGVTQTPRYLIKTRGQQVTLSCSPISGHRSVSWYQQTPGQGLQFLFEYFSETQRNKGNFPGRFSGRQFSNSRSEMNVSTLELGDSALYLCASSSGQGGESPLHFGNGTRLTVT.

The chain uses TRBV18 and TRBJ2-7, with D possibly TRBD1 on 5 matching bases. Germline V gene sequence: CDR1 KGHSH, CDR2 LQKENI. V gave up 6 bases and J gave up 4 bases, with 10 bases separating them. This CDR3 spans 12 amino acids. CDR3: CASSLDSYEQYF. For the CDR3, the DNA is TGTGCCAGCTCTCTTGACAGTTACGAGCAGTACTTC. The full variable domain, in which reference TRBV18 and TRBJ2-7 provide the parts outside the CDR3, is NAGVMQNPRHLVRRRGQEARLRCSPMKGHSHVYWYRQLPEEGLKFMVYLQKENIIDESGMPKERFSAEFPKEGPSILRIQQVVRGDSAAYFCASSLDSYEQYFGPGTRLTVT.

The genes are TRBV30 and TRBJ1-4; D possibly corresponds to TRBD1 (6 bases). Per the germline V gene, CDR1 is GTSNPN and CDR2 is SVGIG (reference sequence). The V and J ends lost 3 bases and 4 bases respectively, with 15 bases between them. CDR3 size: 15 residues. In DNA, the CDR3 is TGTGCCTGGAGCCATTTCACAGGGCTTAATGAAAAACTGTTTTTT. Its translation: CAWSHFTGLNEKLFF.

The chain combines TRBV10-3 with TRBJ1-5; 7 nucleotides align to TRBD1. Germline V lookup: CDR1 ENHRY, CDR2 SYGVKD. The trim removed 1 base at V and 0 bases at J, leaving 9 bases unmatched. The CDR3 spans 18 residues. The CDR3 here is CAISEFVGDSNSNQPQHF. CDR3 DNA sequence: TGTGCCATCAGTGAGTTTGTAGGGGACAGTAATAGCAATCAGCCCCAGCATTTT.

V gene TRBV7-9 combines with J gene TRBJ1-4, with no clear D. The CDR3 spans 12 residues. Germline-derived CDR1 and CDR2 are SEHNR and FQNEAQ (reference sequence). Between the trimmed V and J ends, which lost 4 bases and 8 bases, there was a span of 8 bases. CDR3 amino acids: CASSSISEKLFF. In DNA form, the CDR3 reads TGTGCCAGCAGCTCGATAAGCGAAAAACTGTTTTTT.

Points on this clone: The sample holds other DNA sequences that translate to the same CDR3. The chain combines TRBV7-3 with TRBJ1-1; D is possibly TRBD1 (5 bases). Germline V CDR1 and CDR2: SGHTA, FQGTGA. The V end was cut by 4 bases, the J end by 1 base, with 7 bases between. The CDR3 is 13 residues long. The CDR3 bases are TGTGCCAGCAGCTCTGGACAGAACACTGAAGCTTTCTTT. This gives the protein CASSSGQNTEAFF.

The J gene is TRBJ1-1, the V gene TRBV21-1; TRBD1, the D gene given by the table, was not confirmed from the DNA. TRBV21-1 is a pseudogene segment. The CDR3 runs 15 residues. The CDR3 protein is CASSKGGGECTEAFF. The DNA for the CDR3 is TGTGCCAGCAGCAAAGGAGGGGGCGAGTGCACTGAAGCTTTCTTT.

The chain employs TRBV6-1 and TRBJ2-7, with 9 bases aligning to TRBD1. Germline V gene lookup returns CDR1 MNHNS and CDR2 SASEGT. The V and J ends lost 4 bases and 2 bases, in that order; junction bases with no gene match: 6. The length of the CDR3 is 15 residues. The CDR3 spells CASSGAGQGAYEQYF. CDR3 in DNA: TGTGCCAGCAGTGGAGCGGGACAGGGCGCCTACGAGCAGTACTTC.

This clone occurred a few times. The chain couples TRBV3-1 (or the pseudogene TRBV3-2) to TRBJ1-4; D gene uncertain. The V gene's germline CDR1 is LGHDT and CDR2 YNNKEL (reference sequence). Trimming cost V 4 bases and J 8 bases, with 17 bases left between them. CDR3 size: 15 residues. In nucleotides, the CDR3 is TGTGCCAGCAGCCTTGGGTCCCGACGGGAGGAAAAACTGTTTTTT. Its translation is CASSLGSRREEKLFF.

The V call is TRBV18, the J call TRBJ1-3; 7 bases fit TRBD1. The CDR3 extends over 16 amino acids. Losses at the gene ends were 5 bases for V and 4 bases for J; bases not matched to a gene: 11. Germline V gene sequence: CDR1 KGHSH, CDR2 LQKENI. The CDR3 nucleotides read TGTGCCAGCTCAACTGGGACAGCCCGATGGGGAAACACCATATATTTT. It yields the protein CASSTGTARWGNTIYF.